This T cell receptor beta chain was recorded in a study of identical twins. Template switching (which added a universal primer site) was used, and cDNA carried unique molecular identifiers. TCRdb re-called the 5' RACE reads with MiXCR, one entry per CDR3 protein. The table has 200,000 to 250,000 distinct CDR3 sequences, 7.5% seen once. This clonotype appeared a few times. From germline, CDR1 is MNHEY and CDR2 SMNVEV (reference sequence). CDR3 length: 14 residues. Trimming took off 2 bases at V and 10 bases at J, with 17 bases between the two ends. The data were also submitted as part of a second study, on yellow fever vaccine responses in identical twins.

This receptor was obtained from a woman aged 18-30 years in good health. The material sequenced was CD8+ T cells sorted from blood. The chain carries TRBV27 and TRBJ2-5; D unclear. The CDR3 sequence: CASSLNPGLVVQYF. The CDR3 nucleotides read TGTGCCAGCAGTTTAAATCCGGGCCTCGTCGTCCAGTACTTC.